Presented here are 17 T cell receptor beta chains from one specimen sequenced in a study of T cell repertoires in cytomegalovirus infection. MiXCR, run by TCRdb on the reads, gives a single entry per CDR3 protein. The data show 680,000 or so distinct CDR3 sequences, with roughly a third seen just once and under 3% held by the top ten. What was sequenced was PBMCs. These receptors all come from a human donor in good health (CMV status not recorded). Some clones in this sample may be carry-over from other donors' samples.

This clonotype appeared a few times. The chain uses TRBV5-6 and TRBJ2-7; D not resolved. Germline V gene data show CDR1 as SGHDT and CDR2 as YYEEEE. The CDR3 runs to 12 residues. Trimming removed 4 bases from V and 2 bases from J, with 7 bases in between. The CDR3 here is CASSQRAYEQYF. CDR3 coding DNA: TGTGCCAGCAGCCAACGAGCCTACGAGCAGTACTTC.

This clonotype showed up just a few times. The chain recombines TRBV7-2 with TRBJ1-1, with D possibly being TRBD1 (6 bases). Germline CDR1 reads SGHTA; CDR2 reads FQGNSA. The germline V and J ends were trimmed by 0 bases and 4 bases, with 12 bases remaining between them. The CDR3 sequence is 15 residues long. The CDR3 region is CASSLAAGVGTEAFF. For the CDR3, the DNA is TGTGCCAGCAGCTTAGCGGCAGGGGTTGGCACTGAAGCTTTCTTT.

The chain carries TRBV28 and TRBJ2-7, with TRBD1 matching 7 bases. Trimming took 5 bases from V and 0 from J; bases not matched to a gene: 10. The length of the CDR3 is 16 residues. Germline loops: CDR1 MDHEN, CDR2 SYDVKM. The CDR3 region has the DNA TGTGCCAGCAGTGGCAGGACAGGCTTTTCCTCCTACGAGCAGTACTTC. This translates into CASSGRTGFSSYEQYF.

V and J are TRBV7-4 and TRBJ2-5; 7 positions match TRBD1. Germline V gives CDR1 SGHVT, CDR2 SQSDAQ. V was pared by 0 bases and J by 4 bases, with 8 bases of the junction left unmatched. This CDR3 contains 16 residues. CDR3 residues: CASSLALTGEIETQYF. CDR3 nucleotides: TGTGCCAGCAGCTTAGCACTCACAGGGGAGATAGAGACCCAGTACTTC.

This clonotype was counted only a few times. This sequence joins TRBV6-1 and TRBJ2-7; 8 bases map to TRBD2. From germline, CDR1 is MNHNS and CDR2 SASEGT. This CDR3 is built from 16 residues. Trimming removed 2 bases from V and 7 bases from J; junction bases left unmatched: 13. CDR3 protein: CASSEREGPLGREQYF. The CDR3 nucleotides are TGTGCCAGCAGTGAACGGGAGGGTCCCCTGGGAAGGGAGCAGTACTTC.

The chain uses TRBV4-1 and TRBJ1-3; no reliable D call. The CDR3 loop spans 15 amino acids. The V gene's germline CDR1 is MGHRA and CDR2 YSYEKL. Trimming removed 2 bases from V and 0 bases from J, with 8 bases in between. The CDR3 reads CASSQILPSGNTIYF. CDR3 DNA sequence: TGCGCCAGCAGCCAAATCCTCCCCTCTGGAAACACCATATATTTT.

There are many counts of this clonotype. The chain employs TRBV7-2 and TRBJ2-7; no definite D call. The length of the CDR3 is 15 residues. V was cut by 2 bases and J by 0 bases, with 11 bases left in between. The germline CDR1 and CDR2 sequences are SGHTA and FQGNSA. DNA for the CDR3: TGTGCCAGCAGCTTAACGGCTAGGAGCTCCTACGAGCAGTACTTC. It codes for CASSLTARSSYEQYF.

The sample holds a few counts of this clonotype. The genes are TRBV19 and TRBJ2-7, with D perhaps TRBD2 (5 bases). With 3 bases removed from V and 5 bases from J, the gap between germline ends came to 11 bases. CDR1 is LNHDA and CDR2 is SQIVND in the germline V gene (reference sequence). The CDR3 loop spans 13 amino acids. CDR3 loop: CASSMSGVNEQYF. CDR3 sequence (DNA): TGTGCCAGTAGTATGTCCGGGGTAAACGAGCAGTACTTC.

The chain joins TRBV20-1 to TRBJ2-1; TRBD1 is a possible D gene (5 bases). Trimming left V 6 bases short and J 7 bases short, with 19 bases between. Germline CDR1 reads DFQATT; CDR2 reads SNEGSKA (reference sequence). There are 14 residues in the CDR3. The CDR3 coding sequence is TGCAGTGCCCCGTTAGCCTTCAGGGCTAATGAGCAGTTCTTC. The encoded protein is CSAPLAFRANEQFF.

In this sample, this clonotype turned up a few times. The chain carries TRBV7-9 and TRBJ2-1; 10 bases are a match to TRBD1. This CDR3 has 19 amino acids. The J segment lost 6 bases and the V segment lost 2 bases, leaving 16 bases of the junction unmatched. The germline gives CDR1 SEHNR, CDR2 FQNEAQ (reference sequence). This chain's CDR3 is CASSLRLRKGTGDFNEQFF. The CDR3 DNA sequence: TGTGCCAGCAGCTTAAGGTTACGTAAAGGGACAGGGGATTTCAATGAGCAGTTCTTC.

The chain couples TRBV6-5 to TRBJ1-1; no definite D call. The V and J ends lost 5 bases and 2 bases respectively, with 18 bases between them. Per germline, CDR1 MNHEY and CDR2 SVGAGI. The CDR3 contains 16 residues. CDR3 loop: CASSPLPLGTNTEAFF. The CDR3 region has the DNA TGTGCCAGCAGTCCACTTCCCCTTGGAACTAACACTGAAGCTTTCTTT.

The genes are TRBV29-1 and TRBJ2-1; 8 bases align to TRBD1. Looked up from germline, CDR1 is SQVTM and CDR2 is ANQGSEA. The CDR3 extends over 14 amino acids. Unmatched junction bases numbered 9, after V lost 6 bases and J lost 5 bases. The CDR3 region is CSVGQGKVNNEQFF. The CDR3 DNA follows: TGCAGCGTCGGACAGGGTAAAGTCAACAATGAGCAGTTCTTC.

This clonotype has just a few counts. The chain carries TRBV20-1 and TRBJ2-5; TRBD2 matches at 13 bases. This CDR3 is 16 amino acids long. Unmatched junction bases numbered 11, after V lost 6 bases and J lost 4 bases. Per germline, CDR1 DFQATT and CDR2 SNEGSKA (reference sequence). This CDR3 reads CSARGTSGTSGETQYF. DNA for the CDR3: TGCAGTGCACGCGGGACTAGCGGGACCTCGGGAGAGACCCAGTACTTC.

As concerns this clonotype: Being one base from a much bigger clone, this may be a read error. The V call is TRBV7-8, the J call TRBJ2-5; 10 bases agree with TRBD2. The V segment lost 5 bases and the J segment 1 base; nucleotides outside the gene matches: 13. The CDR3 spans 18 residues. Germline V gene data show CDR1 as SGHVS and CDR2 as FQNEAQ. The CDR3 sequence is CASSPAGGLAGVQETQYF. Written as DNA, the CDR3 is TGTGCCAGCAGCCCTGCTGGCGGCCTAGCGGGAGTCCAAGAGACCCAGTACTTC.

The V call is TRBV28, the J call TRBJ1-2; tentative D call: TRBD1 (6 bases). This CDR3 spans 15 amino acids. V gave up 3 bases and J gave up 8 bases, with 19 bases separating them. Germline CDR1 reads MDHEN; CDR2 reads SYDVKM. In DNA form, the CDR3 reads TGTGCCAGCAGTTTGACCCCGGCGGGGGCTTACGGCTACACCTTC. Translation: CASSLTPAGAYGYTF.

The chain uses TRBV7-8 and TRBJ1-1, with 7 bases lining up with TRBD1. The CDR3 is 15 amino acids. The ends lost 5 bases at V and 3 bases at J; junction bases unmatched: 9. In germline, CDR1 is SGHVS, CDR2 FQNEAQ. CDR3 bases: TGTGCCAGCAGCGCTAGACAGGGCTGGGACACTGAAGCTTTCTTT. Translation: CASSARQGWDTEAFF.

The chain couples TRBV5-4 to TRBJ2-5; D not certain. Germline V gene sequence: CDR1 SGHNT, CDR2 YYREEE (reference sequence). This CDR3 has 12 residues. V was pared by 0 bases and J by 5 bases, with 5 bases between. The CDR3 DNA is TGTGCCAGCAGCTTGGAGGCCGAGACCCAGTACTTC. Translating it yields CASSLEAETQYF.